This paragraph covers one TCR beta chain sequence. The specificity of this receptor is unknown. The sample holds no much larger clone one base away, and base qualities are not on file. Donors were a few dozen systemically healthy Caucasian individuals from Russia aged about 6 to 100 years. Around 10 milliliters of peripheral blood were collected from each donor into EDTA-treated Vacutainer tubes. Ficoll-Paque density-gradient centrifugation was used to isolate PBMCs, with at least 6.5 million obtained per sample. Total RNA was extracted from PBMCs with Trizol reagent, with at least 5.5 micrograms obtained per sample. For every donor, flow cytometry on a PBMC aliquot measured the percentage of naive CD45RAhigh/CD27high T cells. This specimen belongs to a study of blood T cells in healthy people across ages (dated by TCRdb to the mid-2010s). Regarding the research as a whole: In model experiments, template switching captured about one uniquely barcoded TCR beta cDNA molecule for every two T cells. To track age-related changes in TCR beta repertoire diversity, the study relied on deep sequencing normalized with unique cDNA molecular identifiers. Donors were grouped into four age groups: young (average approximately 15 years), middle-aged (over 35), aged (around 60) and long-lived (around 82). Donors of different ages were randomly distributed across sequencing lanes to avoid experimental bias. The study analyzed two additional independent replicas of 1 million unique cDNA reads from the same blood draw for two donors, one aged 18 to 30 and one aged 80 or older. Broad study findings and their caveats: As age increased, observed TCR beta diversity per million T cells dropped in a roughly linear way, and a significant reduction was already evident by age 40. Because profiling used bulk unsorted PBMCs, naive and antigen-experienced compartments could not be compared conclusively. The long-lived group showed more naive CD4+ T cells, fewer expanded clones and increased TCR diversity than the aged group, suggesting age selection. Donor CMV infection status was unknown, potentially confounding age-related changes in expanded clonotypes. Total diversity estimates from one million sequenced T cells were considered lower bounds and underestimates. The percentage of naive T cells measured by flow cytometry correlated strongly with observed TCR beta diversity.

The CDR3 runs 14 amino acids, cysteine and phenylalanine included. Only CDR3 DNA is held: 42 bases, read in frame from base 1. CDR1 and CDR2, looked up from the germline V gene, are SGHVS and FNYEAQ. The V and J ends are trimmed by 2 bases and 1 base, leaving 5 bases between them. Library prep was done by 5' RACE. Sequencing instrument: Illumina HiSeq 2500. A second 7 to 11 cycle PCR used a sample-barcoded 5' primer and a J-beta primer mix. A unique molecular identifier was introduced onto each TCR beta cDNA molecule by a template-switch 5' adaptor carrying 12 random nucleotides. Each sample yielded at least 3 million CDR3-containing paired-end reads. All of the RNA was converted into first-strand cDNA using the Mint cDNA synthesis kit, with a TRBC-specific oligonucleotide serving as the primer. After uracil-DNA glycosylase treatment, a first 18-cycle PCR used universal primers M1SS and BC2_uni_R on all cDNA. Concerning the study's data processing: Normalization of each sample was performed by random selection of 1 million high-quality reads, each carrying a distinct molecular identifier. Reads with shared molecular identifiers were discarded instead of being binned into consensus sequences. MiTCR, set to a Q25 quality threshold and the strictest error-elimination algorithm, was used for CDR3 identification, clonotype clustering and error correction. A nonparametric unseen species model with Euler transformation was used to estimate a lower bound on total TCR beta diversity. The public reads were reanalyzed by TCRdb: fastp trimming at Q25, MiXCR alignment, in-frame beta chains only. Rows with a matching CDR3 protein are joined into one entry that keeps the most common DNA and genes. The V and J calls reflect TCRdb's pipeline rather than the authors' work. Present in this sample are hundreds of thousands of distinct CDR3 sequences, around 32% of which were seen just once. The top ten constitute approximately 15% of the sample.

The chain employs TRBV7-6 and TRBJ2-2; the D gene is unclear. Specimen: blood. The receptor comes from a woman older than 75 in good health. Donor details come from another sample of the same person, matched by shared clones. The bases read TGTGCCAGCAGCTTAAGCGTGAACACCGGGGAGCTGTTTTTT. The translation is CASSLSVNTGELFF.